This T cell receptor (beta chain) is from a study of metastatic and nonmetastatic thyroid tumors. Study results and limitations: In blood and tumor, TCR beta diversity was reportedly significantly higher in malignant thyroid tumors than in benign nodules.

TCRdb reassembled clones from the PCR reads with MiXCR. Of approximately 12,000 clones in the sample, 25% to 35% were seen once. About this clone: Its matching antigen is unknown.

Germline V CDR1 and CDR2: SEHNR, FQNEAQ (reference sequence). This CDR3 comprises 14 residues. V was shortened by 1 base and J by 5 bases, with 11 bases between the two germline ends. Every patient underwent thyroid surgery untreated. This clonotype was obtained from a female donor with papillary thyroid cancer or a benign thyroid nodule (not recorded which). Some clones in this sample may be carry-over from other donors' samples. This chain joins TRBV7-9 and TRBJ1-1; D gene ambiguous. Sequenced sample: tumor tissue. CDR3 coding DNA: TGTGCCAGCAGCTTAGAGGCACAGCATACTGAAGCTTTCTTT. Its protein is CASSLEAQHTEAFF.